This T cell receptor beta chain comes out of a study of blood T cell dynamics during melanoma immunotherapy. V shed 5 bases and J shed 2 bases, with 16 bases lying between them. The CDR3 is 16 amino acids. The germline gives CDR1 MDHEN, CDR2 SYDVKM. The method was immunoSEQ multiplex PCR; TCRdb's version includes in-frame clones alone and lacks a portion of them. There are approximately 13,000 clones in the sample; 89% occur only once, and 3% to 4% lies in the top ten. Time point of the sample: pre-treatment baseline. Sampling occurred pretreatment (T0) and at week 3 (W3), after cycle one of checkpoint blockade. Apart from two fast progressors, RECIST 1.1 response was judged 12 weeks post-infusion.

This chain uses TRBV28 with TRBJ1-5; the D gene is possibly TRBD1 (6 bases). The sequence was obtained from a human donor with melanoma. Sequenced here: blood, sampled from a patient treated with checkpoint blockade. CDR3 loop: CASSGGGRRGNQPQHF. Written as DNA, the CDR3 is TGTGCCAGCAGTGGTGGGGGCCGCCGTGGCAATCAGCCCCAGCATTTT.